The present T cell receptor (beta chain) was sequenced within a study of T cell repertoires in cytomegalovirus infection. Comments on this clonotype: Its matching antigen is unknown.

Whole-study findings and limits: Cumulative public TCR beta family frequency identified CMV carriers with the relevant HLA. CMV-specific TCR beta clonotypes restricted by HLA-C were the ones dominating the ex vivo response.

Each CDR3 protein is one row after TCRdb ran MiXCR on the reads. Of over 100,000 distinct CDR3 sequences in the sample, 9.5% to 13% were seen once. V dropped 4 bases and J dropped 2; count of bases not matched to a gene: 11. Germline-derived CDR1 and CDR2 are SGDLS and YYNGEE. There are 17 residues in the CDR3. V and J are TRBV9 and TRBJ2-3, with 9 bases lining up with TRBD2. The sample consisted of PBMCs, sequenced either directly or after in vitro stimulation (not recorded which). The TCR comes from a human donor in good health (CMV status not recorded). Some clones in this sample may be carry-over from other donors' samples. The CDR3 spells CASSKSVAGVYTDTQYF. The CDR3 coding sequence is TGTGCCAGCAGCAAGAGCGTAGCGGGAGTGTACACAGATACGCAGTATTTT.